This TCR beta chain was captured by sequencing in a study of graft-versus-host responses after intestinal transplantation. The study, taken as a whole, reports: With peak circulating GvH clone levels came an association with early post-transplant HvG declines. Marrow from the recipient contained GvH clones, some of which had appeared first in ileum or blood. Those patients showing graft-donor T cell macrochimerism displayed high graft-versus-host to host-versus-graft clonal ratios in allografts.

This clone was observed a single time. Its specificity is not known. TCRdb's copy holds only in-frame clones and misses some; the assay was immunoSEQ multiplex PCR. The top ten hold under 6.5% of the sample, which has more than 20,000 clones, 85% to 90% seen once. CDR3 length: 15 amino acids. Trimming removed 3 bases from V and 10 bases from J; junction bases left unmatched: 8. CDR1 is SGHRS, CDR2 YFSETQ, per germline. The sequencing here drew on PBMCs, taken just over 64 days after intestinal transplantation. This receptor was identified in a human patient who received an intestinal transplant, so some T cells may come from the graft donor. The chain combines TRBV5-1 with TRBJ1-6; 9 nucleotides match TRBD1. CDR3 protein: CASSWGQGADSPLHF. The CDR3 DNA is TGCGCCAGCAGCTGGGGACAGGGTGCAGACTCACCCCTCCACTTT.